The 18 T cell receptor beta chains given below trace back to one sample, sequenced in a study of human T cells and chemical hapten exposure (dated by TCRdb to about 2021). The library was obtained by RACE. The reads were generated on a NextSeq 500. The raw public data were reprocessed by TCRdb itself: fastp quality trimming at Q25, MiXCR clonotype calling, in-frame beta chains only. Here each entry gathers all rows of one CDR3 protein and keeps the most common genes and DNA. The sample table contains approximately 350,000 distinct CDR3 sequences; only one count was recorded for over 6% of them. The ten largest account for 5% to 6% of the sample. What the time point label conveys for this sample: patch test 2, 6 weeks after DPC sensitization. What this sample's treatment or condition label stands for: therapeutic diphenylcyclopropenone sensitization with weekly scalp DPC. This specimen was whole blood, taken in connection with sensitization to the hapten diphenylcyclopropenone (DPC). Source of these receptors: a woman aged 18-29 years with alopecia areata. Some clones in this sample may be carry-over from other donors' samples.

This clonotype has a count of ten or more. The V call is TRBV12-3 or TRBV12-4, the J call TRBJ1-2, with D possibly being TRBD1 (5 bases). This CDR3 is 13 amino acids long. V lost 5 bases and J 4 bases, leaving 11 bases between the germline ends. CDR3 sequence: CASSPWRGYGYTF. DNA for the CDR3: TGTGCCAGCAGTCCGTGGAGGGGCTATGGCTACACCTTC.

This chain joins TRBV6-5 and TRBJ1-1; D is possibly TRBD1 (6 bases). CDR3 length: 12 residues. Looked up from germline, CDR1 is MNHEY and CDR2 is SVGAGI. Trimming cost V 8 bases and J 1 base, with 8 bases left between them. Here the CDR3 DNA reads TGTGCCAGCCCGACAGGGAACACTGAAGCTTTCTTT. The encoded protein is CASPTGNTEAFF.

The chain employs TRBV7-2 and TRBJ2-4; no definite D call. Germline CDR1 is SGHTA and CDR2 is FQGNSA. Trimming cost V 5 bases and J 2 bases, with 19 bases left between them. The CDR3 loop spans 17 amino acids. The CDR3 protein is CASSPFTSYRTKNIQYF. The CDR3 DNA sequence: TGTGCCAGCAGCCCATTCACCTCCTATCGGACCAAAAACATTCAGTACTTC.

Many counts were recorded for this clonotype. The V and J genes are TRBV27 and TRBJ1-1, with D possibly matching TRBD1 (5 bases). Germline V gene data show CDR1 as MNHEY and CDR2 as SMNVEV (reference sequence). The CDR3 is 14 residues long. Trimming removed 2 bases at V and 6 bases at J, with 13 bases between. The CDR3 spells CASSLDSTAAEAFF. As DNA, the CDR3 is TGTGCCAGCAGTTTAGACAGCACGGCCGCTGAAGCTTTCTTT.

This clonotype has ten or more counts. The genes are TRBV6-2 or TRBV6-3 and TRBJ1-5; D remains unclear. The CDR3 totals 13 residues. V dropped 6 bases and J dropped 1 base, with 7 bases sitting between them. The germline gives CDR1 MNHEY, CDR2 SVGEGT. The CDR3 loop reads CASSPLSNQPQHF. The DNA for the CDR3 is TGTGCCAGCAGCCCCTTGAGCAATCAGCCCCAGCATTTT.

This chain joins TRBV6-1 and TRBJ2-5, with no clear D. The V end was cut by 6 bases, the J end by 0 bases, with 14 bases between. CDR1 is MNHNS, CDR2 SASEGT, per germline. This CDR3 region has 15 residues. The CDR3 spells CASSRNRRNQETQYF. The CDR3, as DNA: TGTGCCAGCAGCCGAAATAGGCGAAACCAAGAGACCCAGTACTTC.

The sample holds a few counts of this clonotype. The chain uses TRBV15 and TRBJ2-7; 9 positions match TRBD1. The CDR3 length is 15 residues. V lost 5 bases and J lost 4; bases outside the gene matches: 9. Germline lookup yields CDR1 LNHNV and CDR2 YYDKDF (reference sequence). In nucleotides, the CDR3 is TGTGCCACCAGCCGTATTTACAGGGGGCTGTACGAGCAGTACTTC. Its translation is CATSRIYRGLYEQYF.

In this sample, this clonotype turned up many times. J is TRBJ1-1 and V is TRBV20-1; D gene uncertain. CDR1 is DFQATT and CDR2 is SNEGSKA in the germline V gene (reference sequence). CDR3 size: 14 residues. Deletions cut 1 base from V and 0 bases from J, with 9 bases between. Here the CDR3 DNA reads TGCAGTGCTAGAGCTTCAGGTTTGAACACTGAAGCTTTCTTT. This encodes CSARASGLNTEAFF.

The sample holds a few counts of this clonotype. The genes are TRBV29-1 and TRBJ1-1, with D possibly TRBD1 on 6 matching bases. Trimming stripped 7 bases from V and 2 bases from J, with 17 bases between. The CDR3 has 14 amino acids. The V gene's germline CDR1 is SQVTM and CDR2 ANQGSEA. For the CDR3, the DNA is TGCAGCGCCGGCGGGGGGGCAGGAAACACTGAAGCTTTCTTT. Protein: CSAGGGAGNTEAFF.

This chain connects TRBV12-3 or TRBV12-4 to TRBJ1-5; TRBD1 is a possible D gene (6 bases). The CDR3 sequence is 15 residues long. Trimming removed 3 bases at V and 0 bases at J, with 9 bases between. CDR3 region: CASSFQGNSNQPQHF. Here the CDR3 DNA reads TGTGCCAGCAGTTTCCAGGGGAATAGCAATCAGCCCCAGCATTTT.

This clonotype was counted many times. In nucleotides, the CDR3 is TGCAGTGCTACCGACAGTTATAGCAATCAGCCCCAGCATTTT. This encodes CSATDSYSNQPQHF. J is TRBJ1-5 and V is TRBV20-1; possibly TRBD1 for D (5 bases). Germline V lookup: CDR1 DFQATT, CDR2 SNEGSKA (reference sequence). Trimming took off 4 bases at V and 0 bases at J, with 10 bases between the two ends. The CDR3 is made up of 14 amino acids.

The chain has TRBV20-1 and TRBJ2-1; the D gene is possibly TRBD2 (5 bases). Germline CDR1 DFQATT, CDR2 SNEGSKA (reference sequence). Trimming took 4 bases from V and 0 from J, leaving 16 bases between them. The CDR3 covers 16 residues. This CDR3 reads CSATPSSGSSYNEQFF. The CDR3, as DNA: TGCAGTGCTACACCTTCCAGCGGTAGCTCCTACAATGAGCAGTTCTTC.

The chain couples TRBV12-3 or TRBV12-4 to TRBJ2-3, with 8 bases aligning to TRBD1. This CDR3 comprises 12 residues. J lost 15 bases, V lost 5 bases, and 10 bases had no gene match. For the CDR3, the DNA is TGTGCCAGCAGTGCTCAGGGGGCCCTCGAATATTTT. It encodes CASSAQGALEYF.

This clonotype appeared many times. The rearrangement uses TRBV27 and TRBJ1-1; a possible D gene is TRBD1 (6 bases). The CDR3 consists of 14 residues. With 6 bases removed from V and 4 bases from J, the gap between germline ends came to 15 bases. Germline CDR1 is MNHEY and CDR2 is SMNVEV (reference sequence). CDR3 coding DNA: TGTGCCAGCAGGGTTCAGGGGTCCGCCACTGAAGCTTTCTTT. Its protein product is CASRVQGSATEAFF.

This clonotype was found a few times. The V gene is TRBV5-1, the J gene TRBJ2-5, with a tentative D call TRBD1 (7 bases). The germline V gene has CDR1 SGHRS and CDR2 YFSETQ. V was pared by 0 bases and J by 5 bases, with 17 bases between. This CDR3 spans 16 amino acids. CDR3 nucleotide sequence: TGCGCCAGCAGCTTGGGTGACAGGGACTCCAAGGAGACCCAGTACTTC. This gives the protein CASSLGDRDSKETQYF.

This clonotype has at least ten counts. This chain connects TRBV3-1 to TRBJ1-5; TRBD1 agrees at 10 bases. This CDR3 is built from 16 residues. CDR1 LGHDT and CDR2 YNNKEL come from the germline V gene (reference sequence). The ends lost 6 bases at V and 6 bases at J; junction bases unmatched: 11. DNA of the CDR3: TGTGCCAGCAGTGGGACAGGGGCTAATCTAGCTCAGCCCCAGCATTTT. As protein: CASSGTGANLAQPQHF.

The rearrangement uses TRBV20-1 and TRBJ1-2, with D tentatively TRBD1 (5 bases). The V end lost 3 bases, the J end lost 4 bases, and 9 bases lay between the germline ends. CDR3 length: 12 amino acids. Germline V CDR1 and CDR2: DFQATT, SNEGSKA (reference sequence). CDR3 loop: CSARQGFYGYTF. The CDR3 DNA follows: TGCAGTGCTAGGCAGGGCTTCTATGGCTACACCTTC.

The chain is built from TRBV3-1 and TRBJ1-2, with D unresolved. This CDR3 spans 15 amino acids. V was clipped by 1 base and J by 4 bases, with 13 bases between them. Germline V gene sequence: CDR1 LGHDT, CDR2 YNNKEL (reference sequence). CDR3: CASSQGAGVAYGYTF. The CDR3 nucleotides read TGTGCCAGCAGCCAAGGGGCAGGTGTCGCCTATGGCTACACCTTC.